This T cell receptor (beta chain) was recovered during a study of OX40 agonist ivuxolimab in advanced cancers. Study-level information: A history of anti-PD-1, anti-PD-L1 or anti-CTLA-4 therapy was acceptable, and approximately 41% had some.

The V gene lost 1 base and the J gene lost 2 bases, with 12 bases spanning the gap. The CDR3 consists of 17 residues. Per germline, CDR1 MGHRA and CDR2 YSYEKL. Data came from immunoSEQ multiplex PCR; TCRdb stores just in-frame clones and leaves some out. The sample consists of more than 50,000 clones, 80% to 95% of them appearing once. The chain recombines TRBV4-1 with TRBJ2-6; D is unclear. The material was CD4+ or CD8+ T cells sorted from blood, obtained in a trial of the OX40 agonist ivuxolimab. This clonotype originated in an adult with an advanced solid tumor such as melanoma, head and neck, liver or kidney cancer. The chain's CDR3 is CASSQVGANTGANVLTF. CDR3 coding DNA: TGCGCCAGCAGCCAAGTCGGTGCCAATACTGGGGCCAACGTCCTGACTTTC.